This TCR beta chain appears in the sequencing data of a study of blood T cell repertoires in COVID-19. Study-wide context: T cells, B-cell-depleted T cells, or PBMCs provided the cDNA or gDNA that served as material.

This table comes from immunoSEQ multiplex PCR, and its TCRdb copy is limited to in-frame clones, with some not included. Of around 120,000 clones listed, 70% to 85% were seen once; the top ten hold more than 0.8%. The CDR3 runs to 15 residues. CDR1 MNHEY and CDR2 SVGAGI come from the germline V gene. V dropped 0 bases and J dropped 2; count of bases not matched to a gene: 1. This TCR came from a human donor with acute or convalescent COVID-19. The donor label of this sample is uncertain. The J gene is TRBJ2-3, the V gene TRBV6-5; 8 bases fit TRBD2. Sequences were obtained from peripheral blood. The CDR3: CASSYSLADTDTQYF. For the CDR3, the DNA is TGTGCCAGCAGTTACTCACTAGCGGACACAGATACGCAGTATTTT.